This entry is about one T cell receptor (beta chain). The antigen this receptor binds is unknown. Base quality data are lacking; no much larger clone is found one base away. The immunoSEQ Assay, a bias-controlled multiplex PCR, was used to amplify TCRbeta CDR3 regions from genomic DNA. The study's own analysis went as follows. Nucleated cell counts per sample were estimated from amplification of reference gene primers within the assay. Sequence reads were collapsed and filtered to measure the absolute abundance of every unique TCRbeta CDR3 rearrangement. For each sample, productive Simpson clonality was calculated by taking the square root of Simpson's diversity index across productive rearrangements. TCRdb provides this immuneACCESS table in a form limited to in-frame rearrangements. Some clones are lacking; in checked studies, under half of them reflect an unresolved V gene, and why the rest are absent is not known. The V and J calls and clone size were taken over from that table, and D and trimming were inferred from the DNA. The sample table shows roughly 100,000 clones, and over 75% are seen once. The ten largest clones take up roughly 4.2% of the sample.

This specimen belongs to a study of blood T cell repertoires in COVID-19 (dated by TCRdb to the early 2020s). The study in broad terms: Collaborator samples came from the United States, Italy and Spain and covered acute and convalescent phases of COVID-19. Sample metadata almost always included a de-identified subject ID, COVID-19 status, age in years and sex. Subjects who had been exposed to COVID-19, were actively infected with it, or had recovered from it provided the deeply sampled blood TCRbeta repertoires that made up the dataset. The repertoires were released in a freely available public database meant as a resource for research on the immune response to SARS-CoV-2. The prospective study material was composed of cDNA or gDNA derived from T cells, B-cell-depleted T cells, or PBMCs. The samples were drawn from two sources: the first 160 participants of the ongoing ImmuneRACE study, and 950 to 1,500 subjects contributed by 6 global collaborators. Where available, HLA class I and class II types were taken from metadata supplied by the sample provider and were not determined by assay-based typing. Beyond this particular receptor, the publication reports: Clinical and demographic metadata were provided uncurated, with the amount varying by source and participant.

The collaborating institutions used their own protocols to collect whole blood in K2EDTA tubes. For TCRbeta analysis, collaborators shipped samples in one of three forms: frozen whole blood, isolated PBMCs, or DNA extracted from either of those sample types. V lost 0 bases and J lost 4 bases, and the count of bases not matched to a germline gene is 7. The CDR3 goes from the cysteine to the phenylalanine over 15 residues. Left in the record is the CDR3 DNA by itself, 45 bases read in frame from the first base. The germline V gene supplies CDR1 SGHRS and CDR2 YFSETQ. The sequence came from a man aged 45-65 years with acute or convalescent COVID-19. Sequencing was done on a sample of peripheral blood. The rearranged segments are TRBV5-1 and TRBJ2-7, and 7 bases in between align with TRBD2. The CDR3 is CASSLAGGGRYEQYF. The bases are TGCGCCAGCAGCTTGGCCGGCGGGGGTAGATACGAGCAGTACTTC.